This T cell receptor beta chain was retrieved from a study of Ad26.COV2.S vaccination and SARS-CoV-2 variants. Findings and caveats of the study: It is possible that the TCR breadth and depth analyses underestimated the total T cell responses. Responses of spike-specific T cells (both CD8+ and CD4+) reportedly showed substantial breadth after vaccination.

As for treatment: roughly 18 received Ad26.COV2.S at low or high dose, single or two shots; a few received placebo; per-sample allocation not given. Day 63 after the first vaccine or placebo injection was the time point for sampling. As to this clone: Antigen specificity is unknown.

TCRdb keeps only in-frame clones here, not all; method: immunoSEQ multiplex PCR. The data contain hundreds of thousands of clones, roughly 85% of them singletons. This CDR3 contains 15 residues. CDR1 is LNHDA, CDR2 SQIVND, per germline (reference sequence). V was trimmed by 1 base and J by 1 base, leaving 8 bases between them. This material consisted of peripheral blood, taken in a trial of Ad26.COV2.S vaccine versus placebo. The clonotype was recovered from a person aged 18-60 years who received the Ad26.COV2.S COVID-19 vaccine or a placebo. The V call is TRBV19, the J call TRBJ2-1; D is unclear. The CDR3 loop reads CASSIGEESYNEQFF. In nucleotides, the CDR3 is TGTGCCAGTAGTATAGGAGAGGAATCCTACAATGAGCAGTTCTTC.